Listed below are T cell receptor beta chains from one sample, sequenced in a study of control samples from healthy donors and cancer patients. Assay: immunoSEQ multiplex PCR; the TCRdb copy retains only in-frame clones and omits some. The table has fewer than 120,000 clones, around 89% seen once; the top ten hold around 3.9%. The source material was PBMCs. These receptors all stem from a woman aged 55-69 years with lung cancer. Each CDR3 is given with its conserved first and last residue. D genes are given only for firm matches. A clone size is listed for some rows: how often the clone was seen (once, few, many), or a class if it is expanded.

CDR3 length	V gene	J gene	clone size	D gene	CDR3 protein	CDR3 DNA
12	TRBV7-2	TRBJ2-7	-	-	CASSFTGYEQYF	TGTGCCAGCAGCTTTACAGGCTACGAGCAGTACTTC
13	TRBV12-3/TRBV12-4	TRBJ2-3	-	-	CATRAGDNGKLYF	TGTGCCACTCGTGCGGGGGACAACGGGAAGCTGTATTTT
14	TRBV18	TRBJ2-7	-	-	CASLRVKTGEPPYF	TGTGCCAGCCTCAGGGTTAAGACGGGGGAGCCTCCGTACTTC
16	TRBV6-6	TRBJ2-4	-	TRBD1	CASSYLDRGGENIQYF	TGTGCCAGCAGTTACCTCGACAGGGGCGGCGAAAACATTCAGTACTTC
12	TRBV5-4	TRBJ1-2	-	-	CASSYHRGGYTF	TGTGCCAGCAGCTACCATCGAGGGGGCTACACCTTC
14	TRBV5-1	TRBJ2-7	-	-	CASSPEVPSYEQYF	TGCGCCAGCAGCCCCGAGGTGCCCTCCTACGAGCAGTACTTC
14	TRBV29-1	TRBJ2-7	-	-	CSVGGTVGSYEQYF	TGCAGCGTGGGGGGGACAGTTGGGTCCTACGAGCAGTACTTC
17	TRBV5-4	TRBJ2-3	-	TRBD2	CASSLRVAGGPTDTQYF	TGTGCCAGCAGCTTGAGGGTAGCGGGAGGGCCCACAGATACGCAGTATTTT
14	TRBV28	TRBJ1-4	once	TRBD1	CASSAGGFGEKLFF	TGTGCCAGCAGCGCAGGGGGCTTCGGGGAAAAACTGTTTTTT
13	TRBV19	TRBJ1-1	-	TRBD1	CASSDRAATEAFF	TGTGCCAGTAGTGACAGGGCGGCCACTGAAGCTTTCTTT
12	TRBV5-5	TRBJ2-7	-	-	CASSFGLGEQYF	TGTGCCAGCAGCTTCGGGCTCGGGGAGCAGTACTTC
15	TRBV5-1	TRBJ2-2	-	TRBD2	CASSLPSGNTGELFF	TGCGCCAGCAGCCTACCTAGCGGGAACACCGGGGAGCTGTTTTTT
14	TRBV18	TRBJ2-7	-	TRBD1	CASSSRDRGYEQYF	TGTGCCAGCTCATCTCGGGACAGGGGGTACGAGCAGTACTTC
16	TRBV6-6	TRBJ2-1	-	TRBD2	CASSYSGLAGNNEQFF	TGTGCCAGCAGTTACTCTGGGCTAGCGGGAAATAATGAGCAGTTCTTC
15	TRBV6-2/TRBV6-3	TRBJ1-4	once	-	CASSYSKQDNEKLFF	TGTGCCAGCAGTTACTCGAAACAGGATAATGAAAAACTGTTTTTT
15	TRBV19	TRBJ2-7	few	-	CASTKTVRTSYEQYF	TGTGCCAGTACTAAAACCGTACGGACCTCCTACGAGCAGTACTTC
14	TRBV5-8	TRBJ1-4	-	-	CASTSGGSNEKLFF	TGTGCCAGCACCTCGGGGGGTTCTAATGAAAAACTGTTTTTT
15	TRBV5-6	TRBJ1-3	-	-	CASSLGRAPGNTIYF	TGTGCCAGCAGCTTGGGAAGGGCCCCGGGAAACACCATATATTTT
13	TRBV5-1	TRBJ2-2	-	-	CASSALMAGELFF	TGCGCCAGCAGTGCTCTGATGGCCGGGGAGCTGTTTTTT
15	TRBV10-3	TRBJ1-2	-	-	CAISEQAGSHHGYTF	TGTGCCATCAGTGAGCAAGCAGGGTCCCATCATGGCTACACCTTC
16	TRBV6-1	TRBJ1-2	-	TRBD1	CASSGQGAAPPYGYTF	TGTGCCAGCAGTGGACAGGGGGCGGCACCACCCTATGGCTACACCTTC
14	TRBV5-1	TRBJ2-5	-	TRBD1	CASSPDRAQETQYF	TGCGCCAGCAGCCCGGACAGGGCCCAAGAGACCCAGTACTTC
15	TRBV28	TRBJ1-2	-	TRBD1	CASSSSGAGGKGYTF	TGTGCCAGCTCCTCCTCCGGGGCAGGGGGGAAGGGCTACACCTTC
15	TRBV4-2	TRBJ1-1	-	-	CASSQAGQPNTEAFF	TGTGCCAGCAGCCAAGCCGGACAGCCCAACACTGAAGCTTTCTTT
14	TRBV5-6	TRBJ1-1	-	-	CASSLPGLNTEAFF	TGTGCCAGCAGCCTCCCGGGGCTAAACACTGAAGCTTTCTTT
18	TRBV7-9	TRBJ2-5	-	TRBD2	CASSLRDRLAGVGETQYF	TGTGCCAGCAGCTTAAGGGACCGACTAGCGGGAGTGGGAGAGACCCAGTACTTC
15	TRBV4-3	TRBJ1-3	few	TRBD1	CASSETTGGGNTIYF	TGCGCCAGCAGCGAGACGACAGGGGGAGGAAACACCATATATTTT
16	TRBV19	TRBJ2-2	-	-	CASKGGGRVLHGELFF	TGTGCCAGTAAAGGCGGGGGCAGGGTCCTACACGGGGAGCTGTTTTTT
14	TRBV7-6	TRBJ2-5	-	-	CASSQQTYQETQYF	TGTGCCAGCAGCCAACAGACATATCAAGAGACCCAGTACTTC
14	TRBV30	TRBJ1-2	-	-	CAWSVLGLSRGYTF	TGTGCCTGGAGTGTACTCGGTTTGTCGCGCGGCTACACCTTC
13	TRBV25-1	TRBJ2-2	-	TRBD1	CASRDSYTGELFF	TGTGCCAGCCGGGACAGCTACACCGGGGAGCTGTTTTTT
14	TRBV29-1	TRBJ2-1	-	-	CSVGMESSYNEQFF	TGCAGCGTTGGGATGGAGAGCTCCTACAATGAGCAGTTCTTC
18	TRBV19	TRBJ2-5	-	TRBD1	CASSIGAGTGALGETQYF	TGTGCCAGTAGTATTGGGGCGGGGACAGGCGCCCTTGGGGAGACCCAGTACTTC
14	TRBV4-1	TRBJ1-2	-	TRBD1	CASSLRQGADGYTF	TGCGCCAGCAGCTTAAGACAGGGGGCTGATGGCTACACCTTC
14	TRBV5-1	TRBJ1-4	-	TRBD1	CASSQDRENEKLFF	TGCGCCAGCAGTCAGGACAGGGAGAATGAAAAACTGTTTTTT
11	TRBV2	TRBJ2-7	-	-	CASSVWTEQYF	TGTGCCAGCAGTGTTTGGACCGAGCAGTACTTC
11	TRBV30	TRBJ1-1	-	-	CGGSQNTEAFF	TGTGGAGGCAGTCAGAACACTGAAGCTTTCTTT
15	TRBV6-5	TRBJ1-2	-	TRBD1	CASSYSARGLGGYTF	TGTGCCAGCAGTTACTCGGCCAGGGGGCTTGGGGGCTACACCTTC
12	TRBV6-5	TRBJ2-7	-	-	CASRGASYEQYF	TGTGCCAGCAGGGGGGCCTCCTACGAGCAGTACTTC
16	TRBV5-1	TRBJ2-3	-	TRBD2	CASSLARGGLTDTQYF	TGCGCCAGCAGCTTGGCGCGGGGGGGACTCACAGATACGCAGTATTTT
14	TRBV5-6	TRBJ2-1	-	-	CASSLGQSYNEQFF	TGTGCCAGCAGCTTGGGGCAGAGCTACAATGAGCAGTTCTTC
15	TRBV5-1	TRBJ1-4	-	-	CASSVTESGNEKLFF	TGCGCCAGCAGCGTAACGGAGTCGGGAAATGAAAAACTGTTTTTT
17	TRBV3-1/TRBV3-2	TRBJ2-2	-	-	CASSQGFLFSLSGELFF	TGTGCCAGCAGCCAAGGATTCCTTTTTAGTTTGTCCGGGGAGCTGTTTTTT
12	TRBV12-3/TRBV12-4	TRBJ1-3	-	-	CASSHSSSTIYF	TGTGCCAGCAGTCATAGTTCCAGCACCATATATTTT
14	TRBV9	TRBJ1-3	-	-	CASSQTTIGNTIYF	TGTGCCAGCAGCCAAACGACAATTGGAAACACCATATATTTT
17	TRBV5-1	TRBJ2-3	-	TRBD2	CASNLQGGTSGSDTQYF	TGCGCCAGCAACCTGCAGGGGGGGACTAGCGGATCAGATACGCAGTATTTT
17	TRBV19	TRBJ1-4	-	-	CASSTTHSGTRNEKLFF	TGTGCCAGTAGTACAACCCATTCGGGGACCCGCAATGAAAAACTGTTTTTT
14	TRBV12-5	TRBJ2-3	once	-	CASGLLADTDTQYF	TGTGCTAGTGGTTTACTAGCAGACACAGATACGCAGTATTTT
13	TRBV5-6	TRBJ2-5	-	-	CASSLRHQETQYF	TGTGCCAGCAGCTTGAGACACCAAGAGACCCAGTACTTC
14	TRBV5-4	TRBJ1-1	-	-	CASSEVVEGGEAFF	TGTGCCAGCAGCGAAGTGGTTGAGGGAGGTGAAGCTTTCTTT